This T cell receptor beta chain emerged from a study of blood T cell repertoires in COVID-19. Background on the study: In each case, the material was cDNA or gDNA derived from T cells, B-cell-depleted T cells, or PBMCs.

Patients at the Seattle site were enrolled during active infection and followed longitudinally. In the original workflow: By means of reference gene primer amplification, nucleated cell counts were estimated. TCRdb's copy holds only in-frame clones and misses some; the assay was immunoSEQ multiplex PCR. V, J and clone size reflect that table, while D and trimming were determined from the DNA. The repertoire holds about 280,000 clones, with around 92% as singletons. This clone has just a few counts. An end of the junction does not agree with germline; a read error may underlie this. The CDR3 extends over 12 amino acids. CDR1 GTSNPN and CDR2 SVGIG come from the germline V gene (reference sequence).

The source material was peripheral blood. This clonotype was obtained from a young woman with COVID-19, enrolled during active disease. The V gene is TRBV30, the J gene TRBJ1-2; TRBD1 might be the D (6 bases). The CDR3 spells CAWTPVGQPPYF. The CDR3 coding sequence is TGTGCCTGGACCCCCGTCGGACAGCCTCCTTACTTC.